This entry concerns a single T cell receptor (beta chain). Its antigen is still unknown. The entry originates in a study of STAT3 mutations in large granular lymphocyte leukemia. About the research overall: Canonical activating STAT3 mutations were detected in roughly half of the longitudinally sequenced T-LGLL patients. Overall study findings and caveats: Every T-cell large granular lymphocyte leukemia patient had at least one immunodominant TCR beta clonotype. All newly emerging clones after therapy were STAT3 wild type.

Clones were sequenced by immunoSEQ multiplex PCR, and TCRdb holds only the in-frame ones, with some missing. The sample carries over 30,000 clones, about 88% recorded once. This CDR3 is 13 amino acids long. Germline V gene sequence: CDR1 SGHRS, CDR2 YFSETQ. Trimming cost V 3 bases and J 1 base, with 7 bases left between them. The receptor's source is a human donor with T large granular lymphocyte leukemia. Some clones in this sample may be carry-over from other donors' samples. Sequencing was performed on PBMCs. The chain employs TRBV5-1 and TRBJ2-5; D is perhaps TRBD2 (5 bases). The DNA of the CDR3 is TGCGCCAGCAGCTCCGGACTCCAAGAGACCCAGTACTTC. This codes for CASSSGLQETQYF.